Listed below are T cell receptor beta chains from one sample, sequenced in a study of shared clonotypes between healthy human individuals. The protocol was immunoSEQ multiplex PCR, while the TCRdb copy is restricted to in-frame clones and leaves out a portion. Counted here are roughly 2.4 million clones, around 95% occurring once; the ten biggest clones make up 0.1% to 0.15%. The sequenced sample was naive CD4+ T cells sorted from blood. The receptors originated from a man younger than 30 in good health. CDR3s include the opening cysteine and the closing phenylalanine or tryptophan. Fields, in order: J gene, V gene, D gene, CDR3 protein. D genes are given only for firm matches.

j_gene: TRBJ1-3; v_gene: TRBV11-2; d_gene: TRBD1; CDR3aa: CASSLGTVSGNTIYF
j_gene: TRBJ1-4; v_gene: TRBV5-1; d_gene: .; CDR3aa: CASSSTVSNEKLFF
j_gene: TRBJ2-7; v_gene: TRBV10-3; d_gene: TRBD2; CDR3aa: CATLAGGSYEQYF
j_gene: TRBJ2-3; v_gene: TRBV11-1; d_gene: TRBD1; CDR3aa: CASSLGVPLTGPTDTQYF
j_gene: TRBJ2-7; v_gene: TRBV11-2; d_gene: .; CDR3aa: CASSLDWPSASYEQYF
j_gene: TRBJ1-2; v_gene: TRBV28; d_gene: TRBD1; CDR3aa: CASSVTGGYTF
j_gene: TRBJ1-1; v_gene: TRBV30; d_gene: .; CDR3aa: CAWSTAGPTEAFF
j_gene: TRBJ2-1; v_gene: TRBV18; d_gene: .; CDR3aa: CASSPRTAEQFF
j_gene: TRBJ1-1; v_gene: TRBV5-1; d_gene: TRBD1; CDR3aa: CASSSGTGENTEAFF
j_gene: TRBJ2-5; v_gene: TRBV5-1; d_gene: .; CDR3aa: CASSLGRGRETQYF
j_gene: TRBJ1-1; v_gene: TRBV6-5; d_gene: .; CDR3aa: CASSDTIEAFF
j_gene: TRBJ1-5; v_gene: TRBV30; d_gene: .; CDR3aa: CAWTLPGRYNQPQHF
j_gene: TRBJ1-1; v_gene: TRBV29-1; d_gene: TRBD1; CDR3aa: CSVDRGGTEAFF
j_gene: TRBJ1-2; v_gene: TRBV20-1; d_gene: .; CDR3aa: CSARVAHGYTF
j_gene: TRBJ1-1; v_gene: TRBV19; d_gene: .; CDR3aa: CASRTVFEAFF
j_gene: TRBJ2-4; v_gene: TRBV5-5; d_gene: .; CDR3aa: CASSSGTLPKNIQYF
j_gene: TRBJ2-7; v_gene: TRBV14; d_gene: TRBD1; CDR3aa: CASSQEGRGPVGQYF
j_gene: TRBJ2-7; v_gene: TRBV6-6; d_gene: .; CDR3aa: CASRGSYEQYF
j_gene: TRBJ1-6; v_gene: TRBV27; d_gene: .; CDR3aa: CASSATGSYNSPLHF
j_gene: TRBJ2-1; v_gene: TRBV7-2; d_gene: TRBD1; CDR3aa: CASSSDRGRYNEQFF
j_gene: TRBJ1-5; v_gene: TRBV15; d_gene: .; CDR3aa: CATSTVNQPQHF
j_gene: TRBJ2-1; v_gene: TRBV4-1; d_gene: .; CDR3aa: CASSRPPGSSYNEQFF
j_gene: TRBJ1-1; v_gene: TRBV2; d_gene: .; CDR3aa: CASSDRGLGEAFF
j_gene: TRBJ1-3; v_gene: TRBV30; d_gene: TRBD1; CDR3aa: CAWSVGQGSSGNTIYF
j_gene: TRBJ1-4; v_gene: TRBV28; d_gene: .; CDR3aa: CASSLEPGSEKLFF
j_gene: TRBJ2-7; v_gene: TRBV5-1; d_gene: TRBD1; CDR3aa: CASSLAGDRGPSYEQYF
j_gene: TRBJ2-7; v_gene: TRBV5-1; d_gene: TRBD2; CDR3aa: CASSKGTSGSYEQYF
j_gene: TRBJ2-3; v_gene: TRBV4-1; d_gene: .; CDR3aa: CASSQDGADTQYF
j_gene: TRBJ2-7; v_gene: TRBV7-2; d_gene: TRBD2; CDR3aa: CASSLRTGLAPLAQHF
j_gene: TRBJ1-2; v_gene: TRBV29-1; d_gene: TRBD1; CDR3aa: CSGGDRVDGYTF
j_gene: TRBJ2-7; v_gene: TRBV6-5; d_gene: TRBD1; CDR3aa: CASSYSKTGKRYEQYF
j_gene: TRBJ2-7; v_gene: TRBV2; d_gene: TRBD2; CDR3aa: CASNAGTSSYEQYF
j_gene: TRBJ1-4; v_gene: TRBV28; d_gene: .; CDR3aa: CASSSSSTNEKLFF
j_gene: TRBJ1-1; v_gene: TRBV6-5; d_gene: .; CDR3aa: CAVRRNTEAFF
j_gene: TRBJ2-5; v_gene: TRBV15; d_gene: TRBD1; CDR3aa: CATSRDRGDRGVKETQYF
j_gene: TRBJ1-3; v_gene: TRBV28; d_gene: .; CDR3aa: CASSLAKRNTIYF
j_gene: TRBJ2-2; v_gene: TRBV2; d_gene: .; CDR3aa: CASSDYGELFF